Detailed here is one T cell receptor (beta chain). Antigen: not known. TCRdb keeps only in-frame clones here, not all; method: immunoSEQ multiplex PCR. The table includes around 20,000 clones, around 75% detected once. The sample originates from a study of immune evolution from preneoplasia to lung adenocarcinoma. General study findings and limits: Normal lung had highest clonality; later lesions appeared denser, more diverse. KRAS-mutant nodules had the highest T cell clonality.

This CDR3 spans 15 amino acids. Germline V CDR1 and CDR2: SNHLY, FYNNEI. V was clipped by 5 bases and J by 4 bases; unmatched bases: 9. The TCR sequence derives from a person in their sixties with lung adenocarcinoma. Sequencing input: FFPE invasive lung adenocarcinoma tissue. The chain links TRBV2 to TRBJ1-2; 8 nucleotides agree with TRBD1. CDR3 loop: CASSSAGGSTYGYTF. Here the CDR3 DNA reads TGTGCCAGCAGTTCCGCAGGGGGCTCAACCTATGGCTACACCTTC.